The T cell receptor beta chain described here comes from a study of vaccination effects on CD4 cells after COVID-19. CDR3 length: 13 amino acids. V gave up 2 bases and J gave up 7 bases, with 12 bases separating them. Germline V CDR1 and CDR2: SGHRS, YFSETQ. TCRdb's copy holds only in-frame clones and misses some; the assay was immunoSEQ multiplex PCR. The repertoire holds about 70,000 clones, 80% seen once, with 9.5% to 15% in the top ten. Study results and limitations: At late timepoints after vaccination, vaccine- and infection-induced clones shrank markedly. Common cold coronaviruses were cross-recognized by only 1 of 255 vaccine-induced clones in healthy vaccinees.

To note about this clone: Its antigen is not known.

Using viral peptide pools, the ViraFEST assay grew out antigen-specific CD4+ T cells prior to sequencing. Once cultured for approximately eleven days, the cells underwent separation to obtain CD4+ T cells. Vaccine recipients had no previous SARS-CoV-2 infection; their nucleocapsid antibodies were negative. Cultivation was performed at roughly 2.2 million PBMC per well with around 9.3 IU/ml IL-2 and 9.5 to 10 ug/ml peptides added. The TCR was taken from a human donor who received a COVID-19 vaccine. The V and J genes are TRBV5-1 and TRBJ1-2; no reliable D call. The sample here was CD4+ T cells from PBMCs cultured with SARS-CoV-2 spike peptides, taken before COVID-19 vaccination. The CDR3 is CASSFGGSAGYTF. CDR3 DNA: TGCGCCAGCAGCTTTGGTGGGTCCGCTGGCTACACCTTC.